Below are 6 T cell receptor beta chains sequenced from a single sample in a study of shared clonotypes between healthy human individuals. Measured with immunoSEQ multiplex PCR; TCRdb has only the in-frame clones, and not every one. The data show under 750,000 clones, approximately 72% seen once. Sequenced input: memory CD4+ T cells sorted from blood. Subset in this sample: CD45RA-negative fraction. These TCRs come from a woman aged 25-40 years in good health.

The V call is TRBV18, the J call TRBJ2-7; unclear D gene. Per germline, CDR1 KGHSH and CDR2 LQKENI. The CDR3 covers 15 residues. Deletions cut 3 bases from V and 7 bases from J, with 19 bases between. The CDR3 sequence is CASSPRVSPVREQYF. CDR3 DNA sequence: TGTGCCAGCTCACCCCGAGTTAGCCCAGTGAGGGAGCAGTACTTC.

Only a few counts were recorded for this clone. The identical CDR3 is also encoded by other nucleotide sequences in the sample. J is TRBJ2-1 and V is TRBV5-1; 9 positions match TRBD2. CDR3 length: 15 amino acids. Germline V gene sequence: CDR1 SGHRS, CDR2 YFSETQ. J gave up 2 bases and V 4 bases, and 4 bases lay outside the gene matches. CDR3 residues: CASSKSSGAYNEQFF. In nucleotides, the CDR3 is TGCGCCAGCAGCAAATCTAGCGGGGCCTACAATGAGCAGTTCTTC.

This sequence joins TRBV25-1 and TRBJ2-5; 8 positions match TRBD1. The CDR3 is 15 amino acids. Losses at the gene ends were 2 bases for V and 3 bases for J; bases not matched to a gene: 5. The germline V gene has CDR1 MGHDK and CDR2 SYGVNS. The CDR3 here is CASSEQGTGKETQYF. The CDR3 coding sequence is TGTGCCAGCAGTGAACAGGGGACAGGAAAAGAGACCCAGTACTTC. Looking up the rest from reference TRBV25-1 and TRBJ2-5 gives the full variable domain: EADIYQTPRYLVIGTGKKITLECSQTMGHDKMYWYQQDPGMELHLIHYSYGVNSTEKGDLSSESTVSRIRTEHFPLTLESARPSHTSQYLCASSEQGTGKETQYFGPGTRLLVL.

The chain carries TRBV5-1 and TRBJ2-5, with D perhaps matching TRBD1 (6 bases). CDR1 is SGHRS and CDR2 is YFSETQ in the germline V gene. Trimming shortened V by 5 bases and J by 5 bases, and 22 bases separated the two germline ends. This CDR3 is 16 amino acids long. CDR3 residues: CASRTREGVVGETQYF. The CDR3 DNA is TGCGCCAGCAGAACACGTGAGGGGGTGGTGGGTGAGACCCAGTACTTC. The variable domain in full, with the rest retrieved from reference TRBV5-1 and TRBJ2-5, is KAGVTQTPRYLIKTRGQQVTLSCSPISGHRSVSWYQQTPGQGLQFLFEYFSETQRNKGNFPGRFSGRQFSNSRSEMNVSTLELGDSALYLCASRTREGVVGETQYFGPGTRLLVL.

The chain joins TRBV9 to TRBJ1-6; the D gene is possibly TRBD1 (5 bases). Between the trimmed V and J ends, which lost 0 bases and 9 bases, there was a span of 13 bases. The CDR3 covers 15 residues. Germline loops: CDR1 SGDLS, CDR2 YYNGEE. CDR3 sequence (DNA): TGTGCCAGCAGCGTAGACGGGGGGAGAACTTCACCCCTCCACTTT. Translation gives CASSVDGGRTSPLHF.

The chain employs TRBV11-2 and TRBJ2-1; D is undetermined. The CDR3 totals 15 residues. Germline lookup yields CDR1 SGHAT and CDR2 FQNNGV. V lost 2 bases, J lost 1 base, and 9 bases lay in between. This CDR3 is CASSLIVGSYNEQFF. CDR3 coding DNA: TGTGCCAGCAGCTTAATTGTGGGGTCCTACAATGAGCAGTTCTTC. The full variable domain, its missing parts supplied by reference TRBV11-2 and TRBJ2-1, is EAGVAQSPRYKIIEKRQSVAFWCNPISGHATLYWYQQILGQGPKLLIQFQNNGVVDDSQLPKDRFSAERLKGVDSTLKIQPAKLEDSAVYLCASSLIVGSYNEQFFGPGTRLTVL.